This passage covers 17 T cell receptor beta chains from one sample sequenced in a study of neurological immune-mediated disorders. Via MiXCR, TCRdb re-called the 5' RACE reads, giving one row per CDR3 protein. The sample has about 58,000 distinct CDR3 sequences, roughly 4% seen once. Sequenced sample: PBMCs. These receptors all come from a man aged 25 to 40 with multiple sclerosis.

This clonotype has at least ten counts. The rearrangement joins TRBV3-1 to TRBJ2-1; 10 nucleotides align to TRBD2. V lost 0 bases to trimming and J lost 8 bases; unmatched junction nucleotides: 10. CDR1 and CDR2 from the germline V gene are LGHDT and YNNKEL (reference sequence). The CDR3 has 17 amino acids. The CDR3 nucleotides are TGTGCCAGCAGCCAAGATTCGGAGCGGGGGGGCTTTTATGAGCAGTTCTTC. Translated: CASSQDSERGGFYEQFF.

This clonotype was found many times. The chain joins TRBV29-1 to TRBJ2-7; no clear D gene. This CDR3 comprises 11 residues. Germline CDR1 SQVTM, CDR2 ANQGSEA. V lost 6 bases and J lost 7, with 13 bases in between. CDR3 amino acids: CSVRADLEQYF. CDR3 DNA sequence: TGCAGCGTCCGGGCCGATTTAGAGCAGTACTTC.

This clonotype occurred many times. V is TRBV5-1 and J is TRBJ2-7; TRBD1 is a possible D gene (5 bases). This CDR3 spans 13 amino acids. Germline V CDR1 and CDR2: SGHRS, YFSETQ. V shed 0 bases and J shed 6 bases, with 10 bases lying between them. CDR3 nucleotide sequence: TGCGCCAGCAGCTTGGGACAGCAGCTCGAGCAGTACTTC. The encoded protein is CASSLGQQLEQYF. Combining the CDR3 with reference TRBV5-1 and TRBJ2-7 gives the whole variable domain KAGVTQTPRYLIKTRGQQVTLSCSPISGHRSVSWYQQTPGQGLQFLFEYFSETQRNKGNFPGRFSGRQFSNSRSEMNVSTLELGDSALYLCASSLGQQLEQYFGPGTRLTVT.

The chain uses TRBV5-1 and TRBJ2-7; 7 bases map to TRBD1. This CDR3 contains 14 residues. Looked up from germline, CDR1 is SGHRS and CDR2 is YFSETQ. The V gene end was trimmed by 2 bases and the J gene end by 7 bases; junction bases not matched to a gene: 9. CDR3 coding DNA: TGCGCCAGCAGCTTAGGACAGGCCTACAATGAGCAGTACTTC. It yields the protein CASSLGQAYNEQYF.

This clonotype was counted at least ten times. The V gene is TRBV25-1, the J gene TRBJ2-3, with TRBD1 identical over 9 bases. The V gene's germline CDR1 is MGHDK and CDR2 SYGVNS. V shed 4 bases, J shed 2 bases, and the junction held 4 bases outside the gene matches. CDR3 length: 15 residues. This CDR3 is CASSAGQGHTDTQYF. The DNA of the CDR3 is TGTGCCAGCAGTGCGGGACAGGGCCACACAGATACGCAGTATTTT. The full variable domain, completed using reference TRBV25-1 and TRBJ2-3, is EADIYQTPRYLVIGTGKKITLECSQTMGHDKMYWYQQDPGMELHLIHYSYGVNSTEKGDLSSESTVSRIRTEHFPLTLESARPSHTSQYLCASSAGQGHTDTQYFGPGTRLTVL.

This clonotype was picked up many times. The V call is TRBV12-3 or TRBV12-4, the J call TRBJ1-2; D call uncertain. The CDR3 length is 12 residues. V dropped 2 bases and J dropped 4 bases, with 5 bases sitting between them. The CDR3 spells CASSLFGYGYTF. CDR3 coding DNA: TGTGCCAGCAGTTTATTTGGCTATGGCTACACCTTC.

This clonotype was counted at least ten times. V is TRBV29-1 and J is TRBJ2-5, with D possibly being TRBD2 (6 bases). The germline V gene has CDR1 SQVTM and CDR2 ANQGSEA. The V gene lost 1 base and the J gene lost 5 bases, with 11 bases spanning the gap. The CDR3 runs 13 residues. Here the CDR3 reads CSVEVGAGETQYF. The CDR3 nucleotides are TGCAGCGTTGAAGTCGGGGCGGGGGAGACCCAGTACTTC. Variable domain in full (rest from reference TRBV29-1 and TRBJ2-5): SAVISQKPSRDICQRGTSLTIQCQVDSQVTMMFWYRQQPGQSLTLIATANQGSEATYESGFVIDKFPISRPNLTFSTLTVSNMSPEDSSIYLCSVEVGAGETQYFGPGTRLLVL.

Concerning this clonotype: A read error may be the cause here, since a much bigger clone is one base away. This chain links TRBV7-8 with TRBJ2-7; 8 bases agree with TRBD2. This CDR3 spans 15 amino acids. Germline CDR1 and CDR2: SGHVS and FQNEAQ. Germline trimming cut 7 bases from V and 2 bases from J; bases unmatched to any gene: 10. CDR3 loop: CASILGISGTYEQYF. The DNA for the CDR3 is TGTGCCAGCATCCTAGGGATTAGCGGGACCTACGAGCAGTACTTC. The full variable domain, in which reference TRBV7-8 and TRBJ2-7 provide the parts outside the CDR3, is GAGVSQSPRYKVAKRGQDVALRCDPISGHVSLFWYQQALGQGPEFLTYFQNEAQLDKSGLPSDRFFAERPEGSVSTLKIQRTQQEDSAVYLCASILGISGTYEQYFGPGTRLTVT.

This clonotype was counted ten times or more. J is TRBJ2-1 and V is TRBV3-1; 7 bases are a match to TRBD1. Germline assignment: CDR1 LGHDT and CDR2 YNNKEL (reference sequence). The J segment lost 9 bases and the V segment lost 4 bases, leaving 15 bases of the junction unmatched. This CDR3 is built from 16 residues. The CDR3 here is CASSLRQGTPNSEQFF. The DNA of the CDR3 is TGTGCCAGCAGCCTAAGACAGGGTACCCCGAATAGTGAGCAGTTCTTC.

The J gene is TRBJ1-1, the V gene TRBV10-3, with a weak D call TRBD1 (5 bases). Germline V lookup: CDR1 ENHRY, CDR2 SYGVKD. The CDR3 runs to 15 residues. Trimming shortened V by 0 bases and J by 1 base, and 9 bases separated the two germline ends. CDR3 DNA: TGTGCCATCAGTGAGTCCCAGGGAGGGAACACTGAAGCTTTCTTT. Translated, it gives CAISESQGGNTEAFF.

This clonotype has a count of ten or more. This rearrangement joins TRBV28 to TRBJ1-2; TRBD1 agrees at 7 bases. This CDR3 contains 14 residues. V lost 1 base, J lost 3 bases, and 2 bases stayed unmatched. The germline CDR1 and CDR2 sequences are MDHEN and SYDVKM. CDR3 DNA: TGTGCCAGCAGTTTATCCGACAGGGACTATGGCTACACCTTC. Residues: CASSLSDRDYGYTF.

This clonotype was observed at least ten times. The rearrangement uses TRBV6-6 and TRBJ2-3, with 9 positions matching TRBD2. V lost 4 bases and J lost 6; bases outside the gene matches: 11. In germline, CDR1 is MNHNY, CDR2 SVGAGI (reference sequence). CDR3 length: 16 residues. The CDR3 nucleotides are TGTGCCAGCAGTTCCACGGAGCGGGGGGTGGGGGATACGCAGTATTTT. Its translation: CASSSTERGVGDTQYF.

The chain recombines TRBV28 with TRBJ2-7; D possibly matches TRBD1 or TRBD2 (6 bases each). CDR1 and CDR2 from the germline V gene are MDHEN and SYDVKM. This CDR3 comprises 17 residues. The germline V and J ends were trimmed by 6 bases and 0 bases, with 21 bases remaining between them. The chain's CDR3 is CASRPMGGGPTSYEQYF. The DNA of the CDR3 is TGTGCCAGCAGGCCTATGGGGGGCGGCCCAACCTCCTACGAGCAGTACTTC.

This clonotype showed up many times. The chain links TRBV20-1 to TRBJ1-1; D is perhaps TRBD1 (5 bases). V lost 4 bases and J 1 base, leaving 16 bases between the germline ends. This CDR3 is built from 15 residues. CDR1 DFQATT and CDR2 SNEGSKA come from the germline V gene (reference sequence). CDR3: CSATLPGRKNTEAFF. The CDR3 bases are TGCAGTGCTACCCTACCGGGACGGAAGAACACTGAAGCTTTCTTT.

This clonotype showed up many times. J is TRBJ2-6 and V is TRBV27; the match to TRBD1 covers 7 bases. Germline CDR1 is MNHEY and CDR2 is SMNVEV (reference sequence). CDR3 length: 17 residues. J gave up 4 bases and V 5 bases, and 11 bases lay outside the gene matches. The CDR3 loop is CASSQDRRGYGANVLTF. The DNA of the CDR3 is TGTGCCAGCAGTCAGGACAGGCGTGGGTACGGGGCCAACGTCCTGACTTTC.

This clonotype was seen repeatedly, ten times or more. J is TRBJ2-1 and V is TRBV20-1; 7 bases are shared with TRBD1. J was trimmed by 4 bases and V by 6 bases; bases with no gene match: 12. Germline lookup yields CDR1 DFQATT and CDR2 SNEGSKA (reference sequence). The CDR3 spans 15 residues. In nucleotides, the CDR3 is TGCAGTGCCCCCTTCCGGGACAGACTGTACAATGAGCAGTTCTTC. It is translated as CSAPFRDRLYNEQFF.

This clonotype has at least ten counts. The V gene is TRBV20-1, the J gene TRBJ2-1; D ambiguous. V was pared by 0 bases and J by 0 bases, with 6 bases between. Germline values: CDR1 DFQATT, CDR2 SNEGSKA (reference sequence). The CDR3 has 14 amino acids. CDR3: CSARDPVSYNEQFF. The CDR3 bases are TGCAGTGCTAGAGATCCGGTCTCCTACAATGAGCAGTTCTTC.